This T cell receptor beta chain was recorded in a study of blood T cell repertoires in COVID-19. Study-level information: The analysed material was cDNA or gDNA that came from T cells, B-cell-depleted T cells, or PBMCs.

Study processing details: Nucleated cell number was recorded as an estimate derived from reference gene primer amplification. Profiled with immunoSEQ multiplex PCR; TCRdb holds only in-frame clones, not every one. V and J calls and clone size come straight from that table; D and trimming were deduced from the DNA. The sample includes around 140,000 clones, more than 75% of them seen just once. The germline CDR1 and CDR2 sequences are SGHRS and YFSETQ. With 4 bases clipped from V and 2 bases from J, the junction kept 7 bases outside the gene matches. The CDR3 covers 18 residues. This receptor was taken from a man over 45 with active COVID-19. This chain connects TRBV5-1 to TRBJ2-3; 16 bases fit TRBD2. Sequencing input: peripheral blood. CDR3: CASSAGTSGGVNTDTQYF. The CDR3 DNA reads TGCGCCAGCAGCGCGGGGACTAGCGGGGGGGTAAACACAGATACGCAGTATTTT. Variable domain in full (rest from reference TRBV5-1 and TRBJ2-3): KAGVTQTPRYLIKTRGQQVTLSCSPISGHRSVSWYQQTPGQGLQFLFEYFSETQRNKGNFPGRFSGRQFSNSRSEMNVSTLELGDSALYLCASSAGTSGGVNTDTQYFGPGTRLTVL.